This entry concerns a single T cell receptor beta chain. No antigen is known for it. The entry originates in a study of shared clonotypes between healthy human individuals. Study results and caveats: Generally, naive subsets came out with larger estimated richness than memory subsets. For naive CD4 cells, around 5% of clonotypes were shared across a handful of donors. Shared clonotypes across all four donors exceeded non-shared ones in generation probability.

V was trimmed by 3 bases and J by 5 bases, leaving 16 bases between them. In germline, CDR1 is SNHLY, CDR2 FYNNEI. The CDR3 is 16 residues long. Terminally differentiated effector memory CD45RA+ cells were excluded from the naive CD8 cells, which were CD45RO-negative and positively selected for CCR7. Here immunoSEQ multiplex PCR was the method, and the copy in TCRdb shows in-frame clones only, minus some. The data contain hundreds of thousands of clones, about 96% of them singletons. Sequencing was performed on naive CD8+ T cells sorted from blood. This TCR was sampled from a woman in her 30s in good health. The gene calls are TRBV2 and TRBJ2-2; the D gene could be TRBD1 or TRBD2 (6 bases each). The CDR3 reads CASSDDGPGATGELFF. Written as DNA, the CDR3 is TGTGCCAGCAGTGACGATGGTCCGGGGGCGACCGGGGAGCTGTTTTTT.